The source of this TCR beta chain is a study of T-cell reconstitution after alpha-beta-depleted transplantation in children listed by TCRdb under 2016. In terms of the full investigation: Using TCR repertoire profiling, the study quantitatively followed how T-cell immune reconstitution unfolded in children after TCRalphabeta/CD19-depleted allogeneic hematopoietic cell transplantation. The research as a whole found: The apparently early recovery of alphabetaT-cell counts about two months after transplant reportedly depended on only several hundred rapidly expanded clones that came from non-depleted graft cells. The high TCRbeta diversity at day 60 in some patients was ascribed to recipient T cells and intrathymic progenitors that had survived conditioning. Over subsequent months, a decline in hyperexpanded clone frequencies was noted, and after one year, T-cell counts and TCRbeta diversity were mostly ascribed to newly produced T cells.

Receptor libraries were prepared by PCR. The instrument was an Illumina HiSeq 2500. To normalize quantification of the TCRbeta repertoire, the TCR libraries were built with molecular barcoding that relied on unique molecular identifiers. Using fastp at Q25 and MiXCR, TCRdb reprocessed the public reads and kept productive beta chains. A single entry per CDR3 protein holds the most common genes and DNA from its merged rows. The sample table lists fewer than 250,000 distinct CDR3 sequences, just under 8.5% of them with a count of one. Almost 6.5% of the sample is held by the ten biggest clonotypes. Relative to germline, V is 5 bases shorter and J is 7 bases shorter, with 15 bases between their ends. As encoded in the germline V gene (reference sequence), CDR1 is SGHAT while CDR2 is FQDESV. The cysteine opens and the phenylalanine closes a CDR3 of 14 amino acids. The DNA shown is the 42-base CDR3, in frame from base 1.

This clonotype was seen ten or more times. What this receptor recognizes is not known. No base quality information exists; no much larger clone differs at one position. Reading the label with the study, this specimen's treatment or condition is: allogeneic hematopoietic cell transplantation with graft depleted of TCRalphabeta T cells and CD19 B cells. The children who served as transplant recipients had been given grafts of TCRalphabeta/CD19-depleted allogeneic hematopoietic cells. Here the chain combines TRBV11-1 and TRBJ2-1; too little of a D gene remains to name it. The sample consisted of PBMCs, mostly from graft donor cells, taken 180 days after TCRalphabeta/CD19-depleted stem cell transplant. The TCR comes from a male patient between 5 and 17 years old who had a stem cell transplant for acute lymphoblastic leukemia, so the T cells may come from the graft donor. In nucleotides, the sequence is TGTGCCAGCAGCCACTCCGGGCTATTGAATGAGCAGTTCTTC. It is translated as CASSHSGLLNEQFF.